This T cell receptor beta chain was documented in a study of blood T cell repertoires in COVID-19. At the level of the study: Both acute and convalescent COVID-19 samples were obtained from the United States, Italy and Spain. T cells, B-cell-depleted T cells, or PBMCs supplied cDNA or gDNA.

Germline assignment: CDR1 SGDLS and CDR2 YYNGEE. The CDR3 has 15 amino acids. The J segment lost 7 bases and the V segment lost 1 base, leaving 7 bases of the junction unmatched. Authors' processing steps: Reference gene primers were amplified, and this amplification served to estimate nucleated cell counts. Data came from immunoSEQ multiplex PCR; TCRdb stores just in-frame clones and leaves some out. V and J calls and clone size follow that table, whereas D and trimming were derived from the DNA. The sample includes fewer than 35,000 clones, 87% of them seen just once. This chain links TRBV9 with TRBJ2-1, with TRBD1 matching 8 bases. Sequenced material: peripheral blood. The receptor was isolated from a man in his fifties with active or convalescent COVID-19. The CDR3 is CASSVFPGQGNEQFF. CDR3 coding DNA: TGTGCCAGCAGCGTATTTCCCGGACAGGGTAATGAGCAGTTCTTC.